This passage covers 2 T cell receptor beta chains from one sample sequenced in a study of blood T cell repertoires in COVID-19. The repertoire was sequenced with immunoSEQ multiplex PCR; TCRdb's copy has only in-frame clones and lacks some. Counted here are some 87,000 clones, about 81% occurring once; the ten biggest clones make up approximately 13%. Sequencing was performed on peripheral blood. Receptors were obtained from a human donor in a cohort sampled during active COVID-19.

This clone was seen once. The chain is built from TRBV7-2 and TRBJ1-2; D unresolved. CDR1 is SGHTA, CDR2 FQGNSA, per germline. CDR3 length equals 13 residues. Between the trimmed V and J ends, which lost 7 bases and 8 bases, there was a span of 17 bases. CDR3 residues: CASTISGPEGYTF. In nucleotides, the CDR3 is TGTGCCAGCACAATTTCAGGCCCCGAGGGCTACACCTTC.

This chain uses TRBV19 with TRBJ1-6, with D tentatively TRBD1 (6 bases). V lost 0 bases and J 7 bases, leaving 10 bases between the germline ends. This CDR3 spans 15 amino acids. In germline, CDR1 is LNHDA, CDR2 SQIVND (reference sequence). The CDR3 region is CASSIDQGSNSPLHF. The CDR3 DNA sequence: TGTGCCAGTAGTATAGATCAGGGGAGCAATTCACCCCTCCACTTT.